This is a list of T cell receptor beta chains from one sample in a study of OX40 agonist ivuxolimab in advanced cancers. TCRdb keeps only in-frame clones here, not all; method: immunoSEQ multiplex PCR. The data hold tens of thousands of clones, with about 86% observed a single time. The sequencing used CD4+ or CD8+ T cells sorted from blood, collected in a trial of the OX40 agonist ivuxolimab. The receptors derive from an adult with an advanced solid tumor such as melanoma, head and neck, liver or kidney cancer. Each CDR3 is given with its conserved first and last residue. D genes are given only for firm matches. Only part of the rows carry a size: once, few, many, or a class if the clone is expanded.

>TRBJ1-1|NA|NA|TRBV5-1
TGCGCCAGCAGCCCAGGGACGGGGAACACTGAAGCTTTCTTT
CASSPGTGNTEAFF
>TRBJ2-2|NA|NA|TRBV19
TGTGCCAGTATACCAACGGGACACCACTCGAACACCGGGGAGCTGTTTTTT
CASIPTGHHSNTGELFF
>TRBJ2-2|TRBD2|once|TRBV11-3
TGTGCCAGCAGCTTAGGGACTAGCGGGAGTGTTGGGGAGCTGTTTTTT
CASSLGTSGSVGELFF
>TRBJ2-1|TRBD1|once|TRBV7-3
TGTGCCAGCAGCTCCGACAGGGTGGCTGAGCAGTTCTTC
CASSSDRVAEQFF
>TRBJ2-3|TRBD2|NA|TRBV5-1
TGCGCCAGCAGCTTTGGACTAGCGGGACACACAGATACGCAGTATTTT
CASSFGLAGHTDTQYF
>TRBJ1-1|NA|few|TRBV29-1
TGCAGCGTTGTTAGACAGGACTACACTGAAGCTTTCTTT
CSVVRQDYTEAFF
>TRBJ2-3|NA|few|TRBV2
TGTGCCAGCAGTGGGCAGGGGTTGAGCACAGATACGCAGTATTTT
CASSGQGLSTDTQYF
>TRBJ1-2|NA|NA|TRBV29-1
TGCAGCGTTGAGGTGGGGACTAGTCGGCCAGGCTACACCTTC
CSVEVGTSRPGYTF
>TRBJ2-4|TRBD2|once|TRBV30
TGTGCCTGGAGTCGGGGACTAGCGGGAGCTATAGGCAAAAACATTCAGTACTTC
CAWSRGLAGAIGKNIQYF
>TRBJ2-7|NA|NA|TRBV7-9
TGTGCCAGCAGCTTAGAACAGTACTACGAGCAGTACTTC
CASSLEQYYEQYF
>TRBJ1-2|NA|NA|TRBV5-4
TGTGCCAGCAGCTTCGACGGCCGGTCTAACTATGGCTACACCTTC
CASSFDGRSNYGYTF
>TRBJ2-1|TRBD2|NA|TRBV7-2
TGTGCCAGCAGCCACGGGGGGCTAGCGGGAAGCTCCTACAATGAGCAGTTCTTC
CASSHGGLAGSSYNEQFF
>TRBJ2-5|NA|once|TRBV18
TGTGCCAGCTCACCACCTTCCGGATCTCAAGAGACCCAGTACTTC
CASSPPSGSQETQYF
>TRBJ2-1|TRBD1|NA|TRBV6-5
TGTGCCAGCAGTTACTCTGGAAGGGGGCACCACAATGAGCAGTTCTTC
CASSYSGRGHHNEQFF
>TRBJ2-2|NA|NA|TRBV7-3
TGTGCCAGCAGCTTGTCCGGTATAGACACCGGGGAGCTGTTTTTT
CASSLSGIDTGELFF
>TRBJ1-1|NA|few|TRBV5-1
TGCGCCAGCAGCATAGAGGGCGGAAACACTGAAGCTTTCTTT
CASSIEGGNTEAFF
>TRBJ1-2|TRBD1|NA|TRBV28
TGTGCCAGCTACCGTACAGGGGCAAACTATGGCTACACCTTC
CASYRTGANYGYTF
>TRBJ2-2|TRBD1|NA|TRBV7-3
TGTGCCAGCAGCCGGGACAGGGGGAACACCGGGGAGCTGTTTTTT
CASSRDRGNTGELFF
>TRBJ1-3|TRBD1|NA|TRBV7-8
TGTGCCAGCAGCTTACGCCGGGACAGGGGGCTGCTTGGAAACACCATATATTTT
CASSLRRDRGLLGNTIYF
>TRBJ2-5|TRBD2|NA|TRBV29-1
TGCAGCCTTACTAGCGGGGCTACTGGGGGGGAGACCCAGTACTTC
CSLTSGATGGETQYF
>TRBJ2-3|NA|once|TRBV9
TGTGCCAGCAGCGTAATGCAGTTCCCCACAGATACGCAGTATTTT
CASSVMQFPTDTQYF
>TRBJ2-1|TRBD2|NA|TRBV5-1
TGCGCCAGCACGGATAAGCGGGGCGACAATGAGCAGTTCTTC
CASTDKRGDNEQFF
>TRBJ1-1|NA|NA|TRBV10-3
TGTGCCATCTCCATCGGAGGTTCGAACACTGAAGCTTTCTTT
CAISIGGSNTEAFF
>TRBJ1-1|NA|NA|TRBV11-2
TGTGCCAGCAGTCTAACCGGGGAGACTGAAGCTTTCTTT
CASSLTGETEAFF
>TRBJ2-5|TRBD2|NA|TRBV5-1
TGCGCCAGCACAGGGCTAGCGGGAGGGGAAGAGACCCAGTACTTC
CASTGLAGGEETQYF
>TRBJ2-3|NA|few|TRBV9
TGTGCCAGCAGCTCCGCCGGGGTAAGCACAGATACGCAGTATTTT
CASSSAGVSTDTQYF
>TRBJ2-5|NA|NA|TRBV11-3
TGTGCCAGCAGCTTAACACACGGGATTCAAGAGACCCAGTACTTC
CASSLTHGIQETQYF
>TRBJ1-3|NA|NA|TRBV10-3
TGTGCCATCAGTGAGGAGGTAGTGGTAAACACCATATATTTT
CAISEEVVVNTIYF
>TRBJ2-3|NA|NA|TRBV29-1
TGCAGCGTTGACACGGGGGCTACAGATACGCAGTATTTT
CSVDTGATDTQYF
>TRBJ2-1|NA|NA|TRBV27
TGTGCCAGCAGTGGGCGTGGGACGGGACTTTACAATGAGCAGTTCTTC
CASSGRGTGLYNEQFF
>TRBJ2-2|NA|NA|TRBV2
TGTGCCAGCAGGATAGGGACGTCGAACACCGGGGAGCTGTTTTTT
CASRIGTSNTGELFF
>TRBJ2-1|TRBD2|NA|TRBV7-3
TGTGCCAGCAGCTTAAGGCATAGCGGGAGTGCTAGCTCCTACAATGAGCAGTTCTTC
CASSLRHSGSASSYNEQFF
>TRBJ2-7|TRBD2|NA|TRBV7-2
TGTGCCAGCAGCTTTTCAACTAGCGGAAATTACGAGCAGTACTTC
CASSFSTSGNYEQYF
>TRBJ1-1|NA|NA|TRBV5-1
TGCGCCAGCAGCTTGGACTTTAGGAGGAAAAACACTGAAGCTTTCTTT
CASSLDFRRKNTEAFF
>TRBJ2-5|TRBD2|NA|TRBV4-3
TGCGCCAGCAGCCAAGAACTAGCGGTTCAAGAGACCCAGTACTTC
CASSQELAVQETQYF
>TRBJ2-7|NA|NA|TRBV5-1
TGCGCCAGCAGCTTGTCAGGGGACATCCGGGTGGGGGAGCAGTACTTC
CASSLSGDIRVGEQYF
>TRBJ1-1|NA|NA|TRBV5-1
TGCGCCAGCAGCTTGGGCCCACCGGGCTCTAACACTGAAGCTTTCTTT
CASSLGPPGSNTEAFF
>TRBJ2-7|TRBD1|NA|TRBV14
TGTGCCAGCCGTGGGACAGGGGGCCCCTACGAGCAGTACTTC
CASRGTGGPYEQYF
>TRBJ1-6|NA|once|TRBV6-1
TGTGCCAGCAGTGAAGTTGGCGGACTCTTCGATTATCGCTCACCCCTCCACTTT
CASSEVGGLFDYRSPLHF
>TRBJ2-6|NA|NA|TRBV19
TGTGCCAGTAGAGACCACGTCCTCTCTGGGGCCAACGTCCTGACTTTC
CASRDHVLSGANVLTF
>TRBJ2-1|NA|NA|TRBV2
TGTGCCAGCAGACGGCAAGACGGGGTCAATGAGCAGTTCTTC
CASRRQDGVNEQFF
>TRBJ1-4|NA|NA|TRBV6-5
TGTGCCAGCAGTTACTCTACAGCAACTAATGAAAAACTGTTTTTT
CASSYSTATNEKLFF
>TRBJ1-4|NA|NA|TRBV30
TGTGCCTGGAGCCAGCAAAGGCTCAGTGAAAAACTGTTTTTT
CAWSQQRLSEKLFF
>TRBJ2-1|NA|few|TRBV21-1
TGTGCCAGCAGCGCACTAGCGGGAGAGCGTGAGCAGTTCTTC
CASSALAGEREQFF
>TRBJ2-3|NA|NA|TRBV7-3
TGTGCCACTTCGAGAGGAGATACGCAGTATTTT
CATSRGDTQYF
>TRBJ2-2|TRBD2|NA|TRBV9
TGTGCCAGCAGCGTAGGGCCAGGCGGGAGGAGCGGGGAGCTGTTTTTT
CASSVGPGGRSGELFF
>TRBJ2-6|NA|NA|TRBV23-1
TGCGCCAGCAGTCAAGAAGGCTTCTCTGGGGCCAACGTCCTGACTTTC
CASSQEGFSGANVLTF
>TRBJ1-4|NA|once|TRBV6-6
TGTGCCAGCAACAGGGAGGGTGAAAAACTGTTTTTT
CASNREGEKLFF